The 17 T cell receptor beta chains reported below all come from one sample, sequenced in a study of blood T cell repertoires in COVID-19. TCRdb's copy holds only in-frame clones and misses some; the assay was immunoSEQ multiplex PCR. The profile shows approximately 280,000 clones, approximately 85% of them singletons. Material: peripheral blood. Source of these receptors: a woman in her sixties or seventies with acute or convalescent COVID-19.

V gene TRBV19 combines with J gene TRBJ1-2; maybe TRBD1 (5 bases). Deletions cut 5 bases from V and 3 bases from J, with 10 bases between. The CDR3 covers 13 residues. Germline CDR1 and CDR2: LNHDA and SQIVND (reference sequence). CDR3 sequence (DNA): TGTGCCAGTAGTTCAGGGAAGGACTATGGCTACACCTTC. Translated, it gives CASSSGKDYGYTF.

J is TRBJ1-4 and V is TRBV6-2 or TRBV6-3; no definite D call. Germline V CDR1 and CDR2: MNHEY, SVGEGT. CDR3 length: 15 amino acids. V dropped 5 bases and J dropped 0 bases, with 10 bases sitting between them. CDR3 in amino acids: CASSGEWATNEKLFF. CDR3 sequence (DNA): TGTGCCAGCAGTGGAGAATGGGCAACTAATGAAAAACTGTTTTTT.

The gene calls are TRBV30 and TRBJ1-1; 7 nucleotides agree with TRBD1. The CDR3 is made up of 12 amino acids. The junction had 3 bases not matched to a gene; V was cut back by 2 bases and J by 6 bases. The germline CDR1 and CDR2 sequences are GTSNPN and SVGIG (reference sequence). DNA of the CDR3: TGTGCCTGGAGTCCCACAGGGGCTGAAGCTTTCTTT. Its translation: CAWSPTGAEAFF.

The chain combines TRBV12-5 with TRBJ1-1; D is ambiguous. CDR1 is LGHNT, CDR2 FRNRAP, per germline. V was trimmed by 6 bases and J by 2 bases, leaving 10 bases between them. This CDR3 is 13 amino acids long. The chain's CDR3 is CASGKGLNTEAFF. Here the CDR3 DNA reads TGTGCTAGTGGCAAAGGACTTAACACTGAAGCTTTCTTT.

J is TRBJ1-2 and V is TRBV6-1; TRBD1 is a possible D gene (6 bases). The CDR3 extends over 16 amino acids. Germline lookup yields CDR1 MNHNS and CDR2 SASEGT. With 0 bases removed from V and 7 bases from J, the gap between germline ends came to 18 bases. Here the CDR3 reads CASSEAGGTPSRGYTF. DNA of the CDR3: TGTGCCAGCAGTGAAGCCGGGGGGACACCCTCACGTGGCTACACCTTC.

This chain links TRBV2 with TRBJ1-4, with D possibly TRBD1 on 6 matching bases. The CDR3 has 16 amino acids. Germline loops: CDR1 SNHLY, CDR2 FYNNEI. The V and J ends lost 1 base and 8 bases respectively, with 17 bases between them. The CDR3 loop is CASSEGTGKSREKLFF. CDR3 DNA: TGTGCCAGCAGTGAAGGTACAGGGAAGAGCCGAGAAAAACTGTTTTTT.

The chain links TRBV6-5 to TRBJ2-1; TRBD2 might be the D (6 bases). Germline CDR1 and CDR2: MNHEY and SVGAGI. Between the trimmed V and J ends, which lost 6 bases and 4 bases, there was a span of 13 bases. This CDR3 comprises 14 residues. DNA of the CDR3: TGTGCCAGCAGAGGACGGGGGAGTTACAATGAGCAGTTCTTC. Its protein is CASRGRGSYNEQFF.

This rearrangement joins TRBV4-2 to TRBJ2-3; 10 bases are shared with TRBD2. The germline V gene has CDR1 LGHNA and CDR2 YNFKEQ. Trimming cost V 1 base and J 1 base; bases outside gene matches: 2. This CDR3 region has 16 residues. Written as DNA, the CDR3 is TGTGCCAGCAGCCAAGCTCTAGCGGGGGGCACAGATACGCAGTATTTT. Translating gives CASSQALAGGTDTQYF.

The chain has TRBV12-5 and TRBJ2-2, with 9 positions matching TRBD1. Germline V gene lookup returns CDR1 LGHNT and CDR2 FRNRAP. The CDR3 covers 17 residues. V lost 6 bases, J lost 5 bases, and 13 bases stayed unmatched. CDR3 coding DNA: TGTGCTAGTGGCTCCCCCGGGACAGGGTATGGAACCGGGGAGCTGTTTTTT. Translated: CASGSPGTGYGTGELFF.

The CDR3 protein is CASSRVGGAGDTQYF. CDR3 nucleotides: TGCGCCAGCAGCCGAGTCGGGGGGGCGGGAGATACGCAGTATTTT. V and J are TRBV4-1 and TRBJ2-3; 8 bases agree with TRBD2. The ends lost 4 bases at V and 5 bases at J; junction bases unmatched: 8. This CDR3 has 15 amino acids. The germline V gene has CDR1 MGHRA and CDR2 YSYEKL.

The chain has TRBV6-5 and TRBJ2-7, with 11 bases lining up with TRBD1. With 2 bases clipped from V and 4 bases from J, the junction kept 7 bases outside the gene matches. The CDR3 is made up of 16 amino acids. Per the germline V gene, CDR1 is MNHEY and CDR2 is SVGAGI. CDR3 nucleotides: TGTGCCAGCAGTTACCGGACAGGGGGCGCGAGATACGAGCAGTACTTC. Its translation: CASSYRTGGARYEQYF.

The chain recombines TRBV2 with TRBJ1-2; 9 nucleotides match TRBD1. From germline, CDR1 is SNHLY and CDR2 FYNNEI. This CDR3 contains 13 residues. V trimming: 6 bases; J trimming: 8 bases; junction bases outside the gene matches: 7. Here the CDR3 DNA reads TGTGCCAGCAGGGGACAGGGCCGGTACGGCTACACCTTC. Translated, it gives CASRGQGRYGYTF.

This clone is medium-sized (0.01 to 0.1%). CDR3 in DNA: TGTGCCAGCAGTGAAAAGGGGGACTATGGCTACACCTTC. Residues: CASSEKGDYGYTF. V gene TRBV6-1 combines with J gene TRBJ1-2, with D perhaps matching TRBD1 (6 bases). Trimming removed 2 bases from V and 3 bases from J, with 7 bases in between. From germline, CDR1 is MNHNS and CDR2 SASEGT. This CDR3 has 13 residues.

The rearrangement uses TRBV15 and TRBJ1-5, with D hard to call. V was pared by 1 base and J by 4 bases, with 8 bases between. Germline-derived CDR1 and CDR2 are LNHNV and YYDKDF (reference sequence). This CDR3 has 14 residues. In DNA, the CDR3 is TGTGCCACCAGCAGAGGAGGCAGAAATCAGCCCCAGCATTTT. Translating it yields CATSRGGRNQPQHF.

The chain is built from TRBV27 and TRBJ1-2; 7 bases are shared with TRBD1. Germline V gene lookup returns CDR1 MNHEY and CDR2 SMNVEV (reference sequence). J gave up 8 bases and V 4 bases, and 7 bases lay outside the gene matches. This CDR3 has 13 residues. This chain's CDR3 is CASSSQGMGGYTF. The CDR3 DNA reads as TGTGCCAGCAGTTCACAGGGGATGGGGGGCTACACCTTC.

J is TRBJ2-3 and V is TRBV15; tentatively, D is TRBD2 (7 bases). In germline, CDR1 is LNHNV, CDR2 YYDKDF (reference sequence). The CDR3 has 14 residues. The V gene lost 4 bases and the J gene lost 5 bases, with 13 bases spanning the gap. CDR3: CATSIGGAGDTQYF. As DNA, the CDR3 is TGTGCCACCAGCATTGGGGGGGCCGGAGATACGCAGTATTTT.

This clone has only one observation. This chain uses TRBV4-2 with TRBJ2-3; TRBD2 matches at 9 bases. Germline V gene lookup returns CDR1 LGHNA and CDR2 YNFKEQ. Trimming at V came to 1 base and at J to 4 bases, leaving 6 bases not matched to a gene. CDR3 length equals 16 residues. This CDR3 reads CASSQAAGGHADTQYF. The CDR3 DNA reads TGTGCCAGCAGCCAAGCAGCGGGGGGCCATGCAGATACGCAGTATTTT.